One and the same sample provided the 30 T cell receptor beta chains below, sequenced in a study of cytomegalovirus exposure and HLA in healthy donors. PCR was performed using 60 Vbeta and 13 Jbeta primers. The method was immunoSEQ multiplex PCR; TCRdb's version includes in-frame clones alone and lacks a portion of them. The sample carries approximately 170,000 clones, roughly 79% recorded once. Input material: PBMCs. The receptor set was obtained from a woman aged 30 to 39 in good health and CMV-seropositive.

The gene calls are TRBV14 and TRBJ2-3; D gene ambiguous. V dropped 3 bases and J dropped 8 bases, with 12 bases sitting between them. The CDR3 is made up of 13 amino acids. Germline CDR1 is SGHDN and CDR2 is FVKESK. CDR3 nucleotide sequence: TGTGCCAGCAGCCAGAGGCAGCCCGGTACGCAGTATTTT. Amino acids: CASSQRQPGTQYF.

The chain couples TRBV6-5 to TRBJ1-2; maybe TRBD1 (6 bases). Germline V lookup: CDR1 MNHEY, CDR2 SVGAGI. CDR3 size: 14 residues. With 6 bases removed from V and 8 bases from J, the gap between germline ends came to 19 bases. CDR3 protein: CASSLDAGAKGYTF. CDR3 DNA sequence: TGTGCCAGCAGCCTTGATGCGGGGGCCAAGGGCTACACCTTC.

The chain joins TRBV7-6 to TRBJ1-5, with D hard to call. CDR1 and CDR2 (germline): SGHVS, FNYEAQ. CDR3 length: 16 residues. The V end was cut by 2 bases, the J end by 3 bases, with 14 bases between. In DNA, the CDR3 is TGTGCCAGCAGCTTAAAAAGGACGGACTCCAATCAGCCCCAGCATTTT. This encodes CASSLKRTDSNQPQHF.

J is TRBJ1-5 and V is TRBV9, with D possibly matching TRBD1 (6 bases). Germline CDR1 SGDLS, CDR2 YYNGEE. The V end lost 3 bases, the J end lost 2 bases, and 9 bases lay between the germline ends. The length of the CDR3 is 14 residues. CDR3 DNA: TGTGCCAGCAGCGCAGGGGCCGGCAATCAGCCCCAGCATTTT. It encodes CASSAGAGNQPQHF. The variable domain in full, completed from reference TRBV9 and TRBJ1-5, reads DSGVTQTPKHLITATGQRVTLRCSPRSGDLSVYWYQQSLDQGLQFLIQYYNGEERAKGNILERFSAQQFPDLHSELNLSSLELGDSALYFCASSAGAGNQPQHFGDGTRLSIL.

The chain carries TRBV5-1 and TRBJ2-2; 13 nucleotides match TRBD2. CDR1 and CDR2 from the germline V gene are SGHRS and YFSETQ. This CDR3 contains 16 residues. The V segment lost 3 bases and the J segment 5 bases; nucleotides outside the gene matches: 4. CDR3 in DNA: TGCGCCAGCAGCTCCGGGACTAGCGGGACGACCGGGGAGCTGTTTTTT. Amino acid sequence: CASSSGTSGTTGELFF.

V is TRBV1 and J is TRBJ1-6; the table assigns TRBD1, which was not confirmed against the DNA. TRBV1 is shown as a pseudogene. The CDR3 contains 14 residues. The CDR3 sequence: CTRDLTGVYSPLHF. As DNA, the CDR3 is TGCACCAGGGACTTGACAGGGGTGTATTCACCCCTCCACTTT.

V and J are TRBV18 and TRBJ2-4, with 7 bases matching TRBD1. The CDR3 is 15 amino acids. The V segment lost 3 bases and the J segment 8 bases; nucleotides outside the gene matches: 10. Germline values: CDR1 KGHSH, CDR2 LQKENI. In nucleotides, the CDR3 is TGTGCCAGCTCACCCCCGGCTACAGGGGTAGACATTCAGTACTTC. Its protein product is CASSPPATGVDIQYF.

The chain couples TRBV28 to TRBJ1-1, with D tentatively TRBD1 (6 bases). Germline CDR1 reads MDHEN; CDR2 reads SYDVKM. The V gene lost 2 bases and the J gene lost 3 bases, with 13 bases spanning the gap. The length of the CDR3 is 15 residues. The CDR3 DNA reads TGTGCCAGCAGTTTAGGCAGGGGAGGGTACACTGAAGCTTTCTTT. It translates to CASSLGRGGYTEAFF.

There are a few counts of this clone. DNA of the CDR3: TGCGCCAGCAGAGGACAGGGAGCTAACTATGGCTACACCTTC. Translated: CASRGQGANYGYTF. J is TRBJ1-2 and V is TRBV5-1; TRBD1 aligns across 8 bases. V shed 5 bases, J shed 0 bases, and the junction held 3 bases outside the gene matches. The CDR3 contains 14 residues. Germline values: CDR1 SGHRS, CDR2 YFSETQ.

V and J are TRBV25-1 and TRBJ2-6, with no clear D. The germline V gene has CDR1 MGHDK and CDR2 SYGVNS. The CDR3 length is 16 residues. V dropped 0 bases and J dropped 7 bases, with 13 bases sitting between them. CDR3 sequence reads: CASSEYGELGANVLTF. CDR3 bases: TGTGCCAGCAGTGAATATGGCGAGTTGGGCGCCAACGTCCTGACTTTC.

The chain recombines TRBV6-5 with TRBJ1-3; D uncertain. The germline CDR1 and CDR2 sequences are MNHEY and SVGAGI. The CDR3 loop spans 14 amino acids. V was cut by 7 bases and J by 1 base, with 11 bases left in between. CDR3 in DNA: TGTGCCAGCACTCTTGGCGGGTCTGGAAACACCATATATTTT. Encoded protein: CASTLGGSGNTIYF.

The chain employs TRBV9 and TRBJ2-2; 8 positions agree with TRBD1. Per the germline V gene, CDR1 is SGDLS and CDR2 is YYNGEE. V lost 3 bases to trimming and J lost 2 bases; unmatched junction nucleotides: 6. This CDR3 has 16 amino acids. The CDR3 nucleotides are TGTGCCAGCAGCGAACGGACAGGGATTAACACCGGGGAGCTGTTTTTT. Its protein product is CASSERTGINTGELFF.

In this sample, this clone turned up once. The CDR3 protein is CASSPTGGGYTF. The CDR3 DNA follows: TGTGCCAGCAGCCCGACAGGGGGTGGCTACACCTTC. V gene TRBV7-9 combines with J gene TRBJ1-2, with 9 nucleotides matching TRBD1. Germline V gene sequence: CDR1 SEHNR, CDR2 FQNEAQ (reference sequence). The CDR3 runs 12 residues. Unmatched junction bases numbered 2, after V lost 5 bases and J lost 7 bases.

The chain couples TRBV29-1 to TRBJ2-7; 10 nucleotides match TRBD2. CDR3 length equals 16 residues. J lost 0 bases, V lost 3 bases, and 8 bases had no gene match. The germline V gene has CDR1 SQVTM and CDR2 ANQGSEA. The CDR3 loop is CSVDGTSASSSYEQYF. The CDR3 nucleotides are TGCAGCGTTGATGGGACTAGCGCTTCGAGCTCCTACGAGCAGTACTTC.

The chain carries TRBV7-9 and TRBJ1-1; D is uncertain. The germline V gene encodes CDR1 SEHNR and CDR2 FQNEAQ (reference sequence). The CDR3 has 13 residues. Trimming stripped 2 bases from V and 6 bases from J, with 10 bases between. The CDR3 sequence is CASSLNGEAEAFF. In nucleotides, the CDR3 is TGTGCCAGCAGCTTAAACGGGGAGGCTGAAGCTTTCTTT. The whole variable domain, remainder taken from reference TRBV7-9 and TRBJ1-1, is DTGVSQNPRHKITKRGQNVTFRCDPISEHNRLYWYRQTLGQGPEFLTYFQNEAQLEKSRLLSDRFSAERPKGSFSTLEIQRTEQGDSAMYLCASSLNGEAEAFFGQGTRLTVV.

The V and J genes are TRBV9 and TRBJ2-1; D is uncertain. Looked up from germline, CDR1 is SGDLS and CDR2 is YYNGEE. V lost 4 bases to trimming and J lost 6 bases, with 11 bases between them. This CDR3 is built from 13 residues. The CDR3 is CASSLSAFNEQFF. The DNA for the CDR3 is TGTGCCAGCAGCTTGAGCGCGTTCAATGAGCAGTTCTTC.

The chain has TRBV5-6 and TRBJ1-2; 9 bases match TRBD1. Germline lookup yields CDR1 SGHDT and CDR2 YYEEEE. The ends lost 4 bases at V and 6 bases at J; junction bases unmatched: 10. The CDR3 is 15 amino acids. CDR3 sequence reads: CASSPSRDRADGYTF. The CDR3 nucleotides are TGTGCCAGCAGCCCCTCCCGGGACAGGGCTGATGGCTACACCTTC. The variable domain in full, with the rest retrieved from reference TRBV5-6 and TRBJ1-2, is DAGVTQSPTHLIKTRGQQVTLRCSPKSGHDTVSWYQQALGQGPQFIFQYYEEEERQRGNFPDRFSGHQFPNYSSELNVNALLLGDSALYLCASSPSRDRADGYTFGSGTRLTVV.

This clone has only a few counts. The chain employs TRBV5-3 and TRBJ2-6; 7 bases map to TRBD1. TRBV5-3 is labeled an ORF, and its function is uncertain. The CDR3 spans 17 residues. J lost 1 base, V lost 6 bases, and 10 bases had no gene match. In nucleotides, the CDR3 is TGTGCCAGAAAAACCCGGGACAGCGTTTCTGGGGCCAACGTCCTGACTTTC. Amino acids: CARKTRDSVSGANVLTF.

V usage is TRBV5-1 and J usage is TRBJ2-1, with 10 nucleotides matching TRBD2. Germline V gene lookup returns CDR1 SGHRS and CDR2 YFSETQ. The CDR3 is 16 amino acids. V dropped 4 bases and J dropped 8; count of bases not matched to a gene: 12. CDR3 sequence (DNA): TGCGCCAGCAGCGAAGGACTAGCGGTCGGTTGGTATGAGCAGTTCTTC. It is translated as CASSEGLAVGWYEQFF.

The chain is built from TRBV5-6 and TRBJ1-2; D gene ambiguous. Trimming pared 0 bases from V and 4 bases from J, leaving 13 bases between. The CDR3 spans 15 residues. The germline V gene has CDR1 SGHDT and CDR2 YYEEEE. For the CDR3, the DNA is TGTGCCAGCAGCTTGGGGATCCTGAGGGCCTATGGCTACACCTTC. Residues: CASSLGILRAYGYTF.

The chain is built from TRBV6-6 and TRBJ2-7; D is unclear. The germline gives CDR1 MNHNY, CDR2 SVGAGI (reference sequence). Trimming cost V 0 bases and J 4 bases, with 7 bases left between them. This CDR3 is built from 13 residues. This CDR3 reads CASSYSAQYEQYF. CDR3 DNA sequence: TGTGCCAGCAGTTACTCTGCCCAGTACGAGCAGTACTTC.

V usage is TRBV11-2 and J usage is TRBJ1-1; weak D call: TRBD1 (6 bases). Germline CDR1 is SGHAT and CDR2 is FQNNGV. This CDR3 is built from 16 residues. The V gene lost 5 bases and the J gene lost 1 base, with 17 bases spanning the gap. This CDR3 is CASSLTLGHKNTEAFF. The CDR3 DNA is TGTGCCAGCAGCCTTACTCTGGGACATAAGAACACTGAAGCTTTCTTT.

The chain has TRBV5-6 and TRBJ1-5; a possible D gene is TRBD1 (6 bases). V gave up 2 bases and J gave up 9 bases, with 15 bases separating them. The CDR3 spans 14 residues. Looked up from germline, CDR1 is SGHDT and CDR2 is YYEEEE. The CDR3 DNA follows: TGTGCCAGCAGCTTAACAGGGACCGGAGGGCCCCAGCATTTT. Its translation: CASSLTGTGGPQHF.

This chain connects TRBV4-3 to TRBJ1-1, with a tentative D call TRBD1 (5 bases). Germline values: CDR1 LGHNA, CDR2 YSLEER. This CDR3 contains 13 residues. V gave up 3 bases and J gave up 3 bases, with 8 bases separating them. For the CDR3, the DNA is TGCGCCAGCAGCCATCGCAGGGACACTGAAGCTTTCTTT. Residues: CASSHRRDTEAFF.

This chain uses TRBV4-3 with TRBJ1-4; possible D gene TRBD1, 6 bases. Trimming removed 0 bases from V and 16 bases from J, with 21 bases in between. This CDR3 is built from 15 residues. Looked up from germline, CDR1 is LGHNA and CDR2 is YSLEER. The CDR3 nucleotides read TGCGCCAGCAGCCAAGATCGGGCAGGGGCGACCTCCCAGTTTTTT. Amino acid sequence: CASSQDRAGATSQFF.

V is TRBV5-8 and J is TRBJ2-1; D not resolved. Trimming took off 2 bases at V and 6 bases at J, with 9 bases between the two ends. CDR3 length equals 13 residues. CDR1 is SGHTS, CDR2 YDEGEE, per germline. As DNA, the CDR3 is TGTGCCAGCAGCTTTGGGCCCCGCAATGAGCAGTTCTTC. Its translation is CASSFGPRNEQFF.

The J gene is TRBJ1-6, the V gene TRBV7-2, with unresolved D. V gave up 5 bases and J gave up 8 bases, with 10 bases separating them. This CDR3 spans 13 amino acids. The germline V gene encodes CDR1 SGHTA and CDR2 FQGNSA. Here the CDR3 reads CASSPIVDSPLHF. The CDR3 DNA is TGTGCCAGCAGCCCGATAGTGGATTCACCCCTCCACTTT.

V and J are TRBV7-2 and TRBJ1-3; no clear D. CDR1 and CDR2 (germline): SGHTA, FQGNSA. With 6 bases removed from V and 8 bases from J, the gap between germline ends came to 14 bases. The CDR3 has 13 residues. CDR3: CASRQWPEDTIYF. CDR3 coding DNA: TGTGCCAGCAGACAATGGCCGGAGGACACCATATATTTT.

This clone has only one observation. This chain uses TRBV2 with TRBJ1-6, with 7 bases fitting TRBD1. CDR1 SNHLY and CDR2 FYNNEI come from the germline V gene. V trimming: 5 bases; J trimming: 1 base; junction bases outside the gene matches: 8. This CDR3 comprises 17 residues. The CDR3 loop reads CASSLRQGGSYNSPLHF. The CDR3 nucleotides are TGTGCCAGCAGTCTGAGACAGGGTGGTTCCTATAATTCACCCCTCCACTTT. The whole variable domain, filled in from reference TRBV2 and TRBJ1-6, reads EPEVTQTPSHQVTQMGQEVILRCVPISNHLYFYWYRQILGQKVEFLVSFYNNEISEKSEIFDDQFSVERPDGSNFTLKIRSTKLEDSAMYFCASSLRQGGSYNSPLHFGNGTRLTVT.

The V call is TRBV6-6, the J call TRBJ1-5, with D uncertain. The CDR3 consists of 13 residues. Germline CDR1 MNHNY, CDR2 SVGAGI (reference sequence). Trimming stripped 11 bases from V and 5 bases from J, with 16 bases between. CDR3 in DNA: TGTGCCGGCCGACAAAGGTGGGATCAGCCCCAGCATTTT. It specifies CAGRQRWDQPQHF.